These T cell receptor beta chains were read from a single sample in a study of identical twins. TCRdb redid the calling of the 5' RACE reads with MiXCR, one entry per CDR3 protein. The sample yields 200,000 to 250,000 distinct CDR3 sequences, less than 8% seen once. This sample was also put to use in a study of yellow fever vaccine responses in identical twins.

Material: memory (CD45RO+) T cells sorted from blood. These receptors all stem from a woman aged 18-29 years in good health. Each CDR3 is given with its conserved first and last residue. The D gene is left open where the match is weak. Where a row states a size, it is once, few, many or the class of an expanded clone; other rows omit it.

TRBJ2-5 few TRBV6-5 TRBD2 CASSYSNLAGVETQYF TGTGCCAGCAGTTACTCGAACCTAGCGGGAGTTGAGACCCAGTACTTC
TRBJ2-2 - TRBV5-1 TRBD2 CASSLLGLAGAQTGELFF TGCGCCAGCAGCCTATTGGGACTAGCGGGGGCCCAAACCGGGGAGCTGTTTTTT
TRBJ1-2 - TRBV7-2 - CASSLFQGYTF TGTGCCAGCAGCTTATTCCAGGGCTACACCTTC
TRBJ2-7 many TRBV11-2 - CASSPDMGGQYF TGTGCCAGCAGCCCCGATATGGGGGGACAGTACTTC
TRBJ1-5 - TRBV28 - CASSSRAGLGNQPQHF TGTGCCAGCAGTTCCCGCGCAGGGTTGGGCAATCAGCCCCAGCATTTT
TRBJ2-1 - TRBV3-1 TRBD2 CASSPSGTSGYNEQFF TGTGCCAGCAGCCCGTCCGGGACTAGCGGTTACAATGAGCAGTTCTTC
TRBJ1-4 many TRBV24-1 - CATSDSQVGSEKLFF TGTGCCACCAGTGATTCGCAGGTGGGGAGTGAAAAACTGTTTTTT
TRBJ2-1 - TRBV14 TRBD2 CASSQGGLARDEQFF TGTGCCAGCAGCCAAGGTGGACTAGCAAGGGATGAGCAGTTCTTC
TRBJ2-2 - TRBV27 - CASSFLGTGELFF TGTGCCAGCAGTTTTCTCGGGACCGGGGAGCTGTTTTTT
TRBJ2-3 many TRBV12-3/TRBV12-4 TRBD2 CASSSRTSSSPDTQYF TGTGCCAGCAGTTCCAGGACTAGTTCCTCCCCAGATACGCAGTATTTT
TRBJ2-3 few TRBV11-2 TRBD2 CASSLRSSGTVTDTQYF TGTGCCAGCAGCCTGCGATCTAGCGGGACCGTCACAGATACGCAGTATTTT
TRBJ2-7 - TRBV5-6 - CASSLMGVYEQYF TGTGCCAGCAGCTTGATGGGCGTTTACGAGCAGTACTTC
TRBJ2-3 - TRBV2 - CASSPSGVSFTDTQYF TGTGCCAGCAGTCCGTCAGGGGTTTCCTTCACAGATACGCAGTATTTT
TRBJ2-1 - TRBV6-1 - CASTRRVYNEQFF TGTGCCAGCACCCGGCGGGTCTACAATGAGCAGTTCTTC
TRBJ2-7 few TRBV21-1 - CASSKGVGYEQYF TGTGCCAGCAGCAAAGGTGTCGGCTACGAGCAGTACTTC
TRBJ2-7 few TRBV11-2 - CASSLTDALGYEQYF TGTGCCAGCAGCTTAACAGACGCCCTGGGTTACGAGCAGTACTTC
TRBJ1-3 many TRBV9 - CASSVGQLSGNTIYF TGTGCCAGCAGCGTAGGGCAGCTCTCTGGAAACACCATATATTTT
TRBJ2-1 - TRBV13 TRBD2 CASSSNRRGLAGYGEQFF TGTGCCAGCAGCTCAAACCGACGAGGACTAGCGGGGTATGGTGAGCAGTTCTTC
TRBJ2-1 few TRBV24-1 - CATSDLWGAGGNEQFF TGTGCCACCAGTGACCTATGGGGGGCCGGTGGCAATGAGCAGTTCTTC
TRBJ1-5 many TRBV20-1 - CSASSLTGIGSNQPQHF TGCAGTGCTAGTTCTCTAACAGGGATAGGAAGCAATCAGCCCCAGCATTTT
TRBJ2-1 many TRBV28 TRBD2 CASRPTSGSYYNEQFF TGTGCCAGCAGGCCAACTAGCGGGAGTTACTACAATGAGCAGTTCTTC
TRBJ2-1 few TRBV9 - CASSVVDLNYNEQFF TGTGCCAGCAGCGTAGTGGACTTGAACTACAATGAGCAGTTCTTC
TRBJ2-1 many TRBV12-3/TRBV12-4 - CASSLLVGWGEQFF TGTGCCAGCAGTTTACTAGTGGGGTGGGGTGAGCAGTTCTTC
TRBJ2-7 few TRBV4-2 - CASRLYEQYF TGTGCCAGCAGATTATACGAGCAGTACTTC
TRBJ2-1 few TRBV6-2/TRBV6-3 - CASRKLSVRGNEQFF TGTGCCAGCAGAAAACTCTCGGTTCGGGGGAATGAGCAGTTCTTC
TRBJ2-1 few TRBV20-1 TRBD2 CSAPTGTSGYNEQFF TGCAGTGCGCCCACCGGGACTAGCGGATACAATGAGCAGTTCTTC
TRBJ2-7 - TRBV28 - CASSFMTGATYEQYF TGTGCCAGCAGTTTTATGACGGGGGCCACCTACGAGCAGTACTTC
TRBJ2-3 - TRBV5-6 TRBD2 CASSLILSGGLTDTQYF TGTGCCAGCAGCTTGATCTTAAGCGGGGGTCTCACAGATACGCAGTATTTT
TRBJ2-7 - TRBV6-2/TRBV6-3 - CASSPRGEQYF TGTGCCAGCAGTCCCCGGGGCGAGCAGTACTTC
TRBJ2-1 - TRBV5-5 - CASSARVTGSYNEQFF TGTGCCAGCAGCGCTAGGGTAACGGGGTCCTACAATGAGCAGTTCTTC
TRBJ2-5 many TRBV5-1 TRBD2 CASSRSPGLASQETQYF TGCGCCAGCAGCAGGTCCCCGGGACTAGCGTCGCAAGAGACCCAGTACTTC
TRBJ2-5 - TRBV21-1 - CASSKACPGPRETQYF TGTGCCAGCAGCAAAGCATGTCCGGGGCCACGGGAGACCCAGTACTTC
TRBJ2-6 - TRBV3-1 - CASSQGGPGGANVLTF TGTGCCAGCAGCCAAGGGGGCCCGGGTGGGGCCAACGTCCTGACTTTC
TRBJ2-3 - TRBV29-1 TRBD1 CSADRGTSTDTQYF TGCAGCGCGGACAGGGGCACTAGCACAGATACGCAGTATTTT
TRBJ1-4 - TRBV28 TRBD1 CASRDRRWQNEKLFF TGTGCCAGCAGGGACAGGCGATGGCAGAATGAAAAACTGTTTTTT
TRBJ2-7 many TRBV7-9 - CASSLAKTYEQYF TGTGCCAGCAGCCTAGCTAAGACCTACGAGCAGTACTTC
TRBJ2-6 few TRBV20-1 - CSARVGGQRDSGANVLTF TGCAGTGCTAGGGTGGGAGGACAGCGAGACTCTGGGGCCAACGTCCTGACTTTC
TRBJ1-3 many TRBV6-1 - CASSWRGPYSGNTIYF TGTGCCAGCAGCTGGCGGGGTCCTTACTCTGGAAACACCATATATTTT
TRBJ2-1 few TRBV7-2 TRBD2 CASSFSGGGNEQFF TGTGCCAGCAGCTTCAGCGGGGGCGGGAATGAGCAGTTCTTC
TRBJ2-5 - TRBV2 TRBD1 CASTGPGQQETQYF TGTGCCAGCACCGGACCGGGACAGCAAGAGACCCAGTACTTC
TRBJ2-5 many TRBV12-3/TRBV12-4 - CASSPLGGGETQYF TGTGCCAGCAGTCCATTGGGGGGGGGCGAGACCCAGTACTTC
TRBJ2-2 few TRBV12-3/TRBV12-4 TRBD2 CASSLPRLAGDPTGELFF TGTGCCAGCAGTTTACCCCGCCTAGCGGGAGACCCCACCGGGGAGCTGTTTTTT
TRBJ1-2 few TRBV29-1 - CSVEWGTYGYTF TGCAGCGTTGAATGGGGGACCTATGGCTACACCTTC